One sample yielded the 10 T cell receptor beta chains listed below, sequenced in a study of Graves' ophthalmopathy and Graves' hyperthyroidism. The study amplified TCR beta CDR3 regions using RNA transcripts. RT-PCR in the first round used HTBI primers; a second-round multiplex PCR followed. Via MiXCR, TCRdb re-called the multiplex PCR reads, giving one row per CDR3 protein. The top ten hold 40% to 55% of the sample, which has 200,000 to 300,000 distinct CDR3 sequences, 45% to 55% seen once. The sequenced sample was peripheral blood. The source of these receptors is an adult man with Graves' ophthalmopathy.

V usage is TRBV25-1 and J usage is TRBJ2-7; 8 nucleotides align to TRBD2. Germline lookup yields CDR1 MGHDK and CDR2 SYGVNS. J lost 0 bases, V lost 3 bases, and 16 bases had no gene match. The CDR3 loop spans 19 amino acids. CDR3 protein: CASSEIVHGPGGRSYEQYF. Here the CDR3 DNA reads TGTGCCAGCAGTGAGATAGTACACGGACCGGGAGGGCGCTCCTACGAGCAGTACTTC.

The chain links TRBV9 to TRBJ2-5; D possibly matches TRBD1 or TRBD2 (5 bases each). The CDR3 totals 15 residues. Trimming stripped 0 bases from V and 2 bases from J, with 11 bases between. Germline CDR1 SGDLS, CDR2 YYNGEE. The CDR3 reads CASSVVLGPQETQYF. CDR3 nucleotides: TGTGCCAGCAGCGTAGTCTTGGGACCGCAAGAGACCCAGTACTTC.

The J gene is TRBJ1-6, the V gene TRBV19, with a tentative D call TRBD1 (5 bases). Germline lookup yields CDR1 LNHDA and CDR2 SQIVND (reference sequence). Trimming shortened V by 2 bases and J by 5 bases, and 7 bases separated the two germline ends. The CDR3 runs to 14 residues. The CDR3 DNA sequence: TGTGCCAGTAGTATACAGGGAAATAATTCACCCCTCCACTTT. It is translated as CASSIQGNNSPLHF.

This chain links TRBV21-1 with TRBJ2-2; TRBD2 is the table's D call and was not checked against the DNA. TRBV21-1 counts as a pseudogene. The CDR3 runs to 20 residues. CDR3 sequence reads: CASRPPPGLAGGPVTGELFF. The DNA of the CDR3 is TGTGCCAGCAGGCCTCCGCCGGGACTAGCGGGAGGGCCGGTCACCGGGGAGCTGTTTTTT.

This chain links TRBV7-9 with TRBJ2-7, with D hard to call. Germline loops: CDR1 SEHNR, CDR2 FQNEAQ (reference sequence). The CDR3 spans 15 residues. V was clipped by 3 bases and J by 0 bases, with 12 bases between them. The CDR3 coding sequence is TGTGCCAGCAGCTTCGGCCATAGGAGCTCCTACGAGCAGTACTTC. Residues: CASSFGHRSSYEQYF.

The chain recombines TRBV24-1 with TRBJ1-4; TRBD1 might be the D (6 bases). Germline lookup yields CDR1 KGHDR and CDR2 SFDVKD. The CDR3 consists of 18 residues. Between the trimmed V and J ends, which lost 3 bases and 7 bases, there was a span of 23 bases. As DNA, the CDR3 is TGTGCCACCAGTGATATCACCCCCAGGGGTGAGCAAATTGAAAAACTGTTTTTT. This translates into CATSDITPRGEQIEKLFF.

The J gene is TRBJ2-5, the V gene TRBV2; 9 bases line up with TRBD2. Germline values: CDR1 SNHLY, CDR2 FYNNEI. The CDR3 is 14 residues long. The trim removed 6 bases at V and 6 bases at J, leaving 8 bases unmatched. CDR3 coding DNA: TGTGCCAGCAGCGTTAGCGGGAGTGTGAAGACCCAGTACTTC. This encodes CASSVSGSVKTQYF.

The chain employs TRBV28 and TRBJ2-7; possible D gene TRBD2, 6 bases. Trimming removed 4 bases from V and 3 bases from J, with 16 bases in between. CDR1 and CDR2 from the germline V gene are MDHEN and SYDVKM. The CDR3 covers 15 residues. CDR3: CASSSPETRDYEQYF. The CDR3 DNA reads as TGTGCCAGCAGTTCCCCTGAGACGCGGGACTACGAGCAGTACTTC.

This clonotype was counted a few times. The V call is TRBV7-9, the J call TRBJ1-1; 8 nucleotides align to TRBD1. Germline V gene data show CDR1 as SEHNR and CDR2 as FQNEAQ (reference sequence). The CDR3 loop spans 14 amino acids. V shed 7 bases and J 5 bases; nucleotides not matched to a gene: 9. Written as DNA, the CDR3 is TGTGCCAGCAAGCGGACAGGGCAGGGGACTGAAGCTTTCTTT. It translates to CASKRTGQGTEAFF.

The CDR3 protein is CATSDGDVGFYGYTF. DNA of the CDR3: TGTGCCACCAGTGATGGGGACGTGGGCTTCTATGGCTACACCTTC. This chain joins TRBV24-1 and TRBJ1-2, with D perhaps TRBD1 (5 bases). The CDR3 spans 15 residues. Germline loops: CDR1 KGHDR, CDR2 SFDVKD. The germline V and J ends were trimmed by 3 bases and 4 bases, with 14 bases remaining between them.